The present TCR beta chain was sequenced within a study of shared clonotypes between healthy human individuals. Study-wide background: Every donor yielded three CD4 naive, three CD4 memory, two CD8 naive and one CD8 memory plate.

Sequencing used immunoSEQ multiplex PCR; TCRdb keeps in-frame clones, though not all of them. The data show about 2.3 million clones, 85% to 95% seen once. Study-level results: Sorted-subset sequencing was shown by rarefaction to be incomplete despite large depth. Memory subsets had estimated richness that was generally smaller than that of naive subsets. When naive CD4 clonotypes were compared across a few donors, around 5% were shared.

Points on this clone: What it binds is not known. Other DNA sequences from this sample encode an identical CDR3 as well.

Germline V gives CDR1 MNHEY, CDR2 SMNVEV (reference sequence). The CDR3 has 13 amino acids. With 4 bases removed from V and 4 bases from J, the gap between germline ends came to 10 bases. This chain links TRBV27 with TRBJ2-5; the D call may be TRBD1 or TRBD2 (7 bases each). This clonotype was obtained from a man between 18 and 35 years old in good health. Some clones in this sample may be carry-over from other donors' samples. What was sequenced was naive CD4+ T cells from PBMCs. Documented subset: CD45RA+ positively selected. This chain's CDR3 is CASSSRGGETQYF. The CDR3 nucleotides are TGTGCCAGCAGTTCCAGGGGGGGAGAGACCCAGTACTTC.